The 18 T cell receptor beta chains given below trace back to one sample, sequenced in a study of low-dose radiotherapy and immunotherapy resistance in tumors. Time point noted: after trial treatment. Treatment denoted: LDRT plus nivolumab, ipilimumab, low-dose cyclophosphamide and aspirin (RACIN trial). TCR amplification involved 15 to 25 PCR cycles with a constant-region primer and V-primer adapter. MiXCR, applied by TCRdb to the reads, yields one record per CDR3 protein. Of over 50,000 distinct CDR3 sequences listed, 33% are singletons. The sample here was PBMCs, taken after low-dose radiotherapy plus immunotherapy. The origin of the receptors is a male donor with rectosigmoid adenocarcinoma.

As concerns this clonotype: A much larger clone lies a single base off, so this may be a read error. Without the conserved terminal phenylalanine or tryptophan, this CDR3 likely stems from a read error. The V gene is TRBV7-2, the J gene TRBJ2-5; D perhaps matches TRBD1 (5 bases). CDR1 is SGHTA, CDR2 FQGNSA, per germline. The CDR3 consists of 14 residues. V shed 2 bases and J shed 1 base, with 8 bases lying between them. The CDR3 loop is CASSLRQTQETQYL. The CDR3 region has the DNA TGTGCCAGCAGCTTAAGACAGACCCAAGAGACCCAGTACCTC.

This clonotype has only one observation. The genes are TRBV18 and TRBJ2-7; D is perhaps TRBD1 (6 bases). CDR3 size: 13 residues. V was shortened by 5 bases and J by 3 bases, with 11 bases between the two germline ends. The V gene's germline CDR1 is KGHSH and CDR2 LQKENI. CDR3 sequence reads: CASSAGQSYEQYF. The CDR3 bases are TGTGCCAGCTCAGCAGGACAGAGCTACGAGCAGTACTTC.

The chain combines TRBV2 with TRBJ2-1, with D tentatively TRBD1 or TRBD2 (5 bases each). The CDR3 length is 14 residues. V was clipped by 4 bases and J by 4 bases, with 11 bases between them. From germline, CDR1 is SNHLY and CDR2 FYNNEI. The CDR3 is CASSGYRTYNEQFF. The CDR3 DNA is TGTGCCAGCAGTGGGTACAGGACTTACAATGAGCAGTTCTTC.

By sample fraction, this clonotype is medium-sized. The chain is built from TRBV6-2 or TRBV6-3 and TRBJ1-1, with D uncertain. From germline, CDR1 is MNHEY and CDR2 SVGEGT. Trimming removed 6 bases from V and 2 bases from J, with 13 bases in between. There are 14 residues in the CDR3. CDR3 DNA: TGTGCCAGCAGCCCCAGCGGAGGAAACACTGAAGCTTTCTTT. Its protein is CASSPSGGNTEAFF.

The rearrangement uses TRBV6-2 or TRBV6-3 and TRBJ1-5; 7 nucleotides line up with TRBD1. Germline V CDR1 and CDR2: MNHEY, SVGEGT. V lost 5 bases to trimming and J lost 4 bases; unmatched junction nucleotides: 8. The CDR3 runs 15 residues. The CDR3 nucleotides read TGTGCCAGCAGTGCCCGACAGGGTCTTAATCAGCCCCAGCATTTT. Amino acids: CASSARQGLNQPQHF.

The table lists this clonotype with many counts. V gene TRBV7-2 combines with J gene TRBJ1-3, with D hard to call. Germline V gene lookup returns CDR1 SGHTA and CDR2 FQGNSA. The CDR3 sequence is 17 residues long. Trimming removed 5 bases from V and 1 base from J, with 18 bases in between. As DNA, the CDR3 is TGTGCCAGCAGCCCGTCGGCAGGTTACAAGTCTGGAAACACCATATATTTT. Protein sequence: CASSPSAGYKSGNTIYF.

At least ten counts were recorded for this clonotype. This CDR3 reads CASSFESEAFF. CDR3 sequence (DNA): TGTGCCAGCAGCTTCGAGTCGGAAGCTTTCTTT. J is TRBJ1-1 and V is TRBV11-2; D uncertain. Per the germline V gene, CDR1 is SGHAT and CDR2 is FQNNGV. The V end was cut by 3 bases, the J end by 8 bases, with 7 bases between. The CDR3 is 11 residues long.

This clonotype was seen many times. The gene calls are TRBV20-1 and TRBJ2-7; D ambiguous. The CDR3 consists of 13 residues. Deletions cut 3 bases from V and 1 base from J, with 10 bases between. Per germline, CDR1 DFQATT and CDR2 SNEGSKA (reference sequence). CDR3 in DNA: TGCAGTGCTAGGAGTTACAGTTCCTACGAGCAGTACTTC. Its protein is CSARSYSSYEQYF.

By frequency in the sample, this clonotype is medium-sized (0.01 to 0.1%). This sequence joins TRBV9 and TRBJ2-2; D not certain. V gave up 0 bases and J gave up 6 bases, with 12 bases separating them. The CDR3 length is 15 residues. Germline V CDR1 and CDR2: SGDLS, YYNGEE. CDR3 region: CASSVENPFPGELFF. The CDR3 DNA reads TGTGCCAGCAGCGTAGAGAACCCGTTCCCCGGGGAGCTGTTTTTT.

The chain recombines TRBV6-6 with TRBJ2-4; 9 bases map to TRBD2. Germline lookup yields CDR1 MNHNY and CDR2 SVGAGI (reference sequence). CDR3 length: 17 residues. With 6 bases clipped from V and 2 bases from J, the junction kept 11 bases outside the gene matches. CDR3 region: CASSSGRREGPKNIQYF. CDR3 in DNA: TGTGCCAGCAGCTCAGGACGGCGGGAGGGCCCCAAAAACATTCAGTACTTC.

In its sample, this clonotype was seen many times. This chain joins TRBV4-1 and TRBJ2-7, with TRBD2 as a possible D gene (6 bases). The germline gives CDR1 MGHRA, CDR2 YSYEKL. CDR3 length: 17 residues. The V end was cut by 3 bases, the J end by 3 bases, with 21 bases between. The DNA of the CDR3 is TGCGCCAGCAGCCAGTACCCCTCTAGCGAACAATTCTACGAGCAGTACTTC. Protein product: CASSQYPSSEQFYEQYF.

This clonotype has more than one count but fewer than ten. Here the CDR3 reads CASTGLLNEQFF. The CDR3 nucleotides are TGTGCCAGCACGGGACTCCTCAATGAGCAGTTCTTC. The genes are TRBV6-1 and TRBJ2-1, with D perhaps matching TRBD2 (6 bases). V gave up 7 bases and J gave up 6 bases, with 10 bases separating them. This CDR3 has 12 residues. Germline assignment: CDR1 MNHNS and CDR2 SASEGT.

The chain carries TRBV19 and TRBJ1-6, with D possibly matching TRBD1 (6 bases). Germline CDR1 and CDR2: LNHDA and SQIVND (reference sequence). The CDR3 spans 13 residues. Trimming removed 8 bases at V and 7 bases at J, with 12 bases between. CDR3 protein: CASRQGRNSPLHF. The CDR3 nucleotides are TGTGCCAGTCGGCAGGGGCGAAATTCACCCCTCCACTTT.

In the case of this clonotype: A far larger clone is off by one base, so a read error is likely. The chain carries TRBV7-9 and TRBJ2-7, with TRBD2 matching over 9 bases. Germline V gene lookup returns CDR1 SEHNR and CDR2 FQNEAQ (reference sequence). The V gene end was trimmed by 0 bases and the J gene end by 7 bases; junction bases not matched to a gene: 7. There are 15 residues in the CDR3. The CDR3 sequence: CASSLATSGYNEQYF. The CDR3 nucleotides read TGTGCCAGCAGCTTAGCGACTAGCGGCTACAATGAGCAGTACTTC.

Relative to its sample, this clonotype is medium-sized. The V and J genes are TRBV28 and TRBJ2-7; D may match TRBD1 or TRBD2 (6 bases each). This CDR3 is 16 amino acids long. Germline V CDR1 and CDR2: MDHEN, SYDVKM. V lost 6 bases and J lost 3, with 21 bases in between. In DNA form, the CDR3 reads TGTGCCAGCAGCACTACTCGGGGGCGGGTTCGCTACGAGCAGTACTTC. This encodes CASSTTRGRVRYEQYF.

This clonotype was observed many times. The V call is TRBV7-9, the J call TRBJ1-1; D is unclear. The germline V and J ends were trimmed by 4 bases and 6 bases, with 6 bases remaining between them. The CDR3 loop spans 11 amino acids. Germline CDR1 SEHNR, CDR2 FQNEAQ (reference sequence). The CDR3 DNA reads TGTGCCAGCAGCTCGTCGCCTGAAGCTTTCTTT. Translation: CASSSSPEAFF.

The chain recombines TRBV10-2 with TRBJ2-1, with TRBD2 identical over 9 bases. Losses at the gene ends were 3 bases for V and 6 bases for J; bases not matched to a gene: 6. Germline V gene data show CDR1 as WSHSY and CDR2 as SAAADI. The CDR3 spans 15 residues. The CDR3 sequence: CASSELGGRVNEQFF. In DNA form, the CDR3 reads TGCGCCAGCAGTGAACTGGGCGGGAGGGTCAATGAGCAGTTCTTC.

CDR3 in DNA: TGTGCCTGGAAGACAGGGAGGTATGGGCTGAGCGGCTACACCTTC. Translation: CAWKTGRYGLSGYTF. The chain combines TRBV30 with TRBJ1-2; 7 bases line up with TRBD1. After removal of 4 bases from V and 8 bases from J, the junction contained 16 bases not matched to a gene. The CDR3 extends over 15 amino acids. Germline loops: CDR1 GTSNPN, CDR2 SVGIG (reference sequence).